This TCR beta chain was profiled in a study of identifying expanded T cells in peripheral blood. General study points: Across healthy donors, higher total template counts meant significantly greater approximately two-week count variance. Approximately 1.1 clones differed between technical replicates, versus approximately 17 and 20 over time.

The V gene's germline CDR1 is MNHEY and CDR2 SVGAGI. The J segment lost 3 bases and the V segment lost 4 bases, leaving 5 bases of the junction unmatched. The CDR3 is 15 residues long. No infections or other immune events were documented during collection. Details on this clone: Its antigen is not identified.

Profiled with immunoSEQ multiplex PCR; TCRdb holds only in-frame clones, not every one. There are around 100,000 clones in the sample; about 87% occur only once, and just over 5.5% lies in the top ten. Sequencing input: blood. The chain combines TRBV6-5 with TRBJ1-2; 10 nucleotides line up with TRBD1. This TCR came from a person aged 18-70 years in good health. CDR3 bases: TGTGCCAGCAGTTCCCGACAGGGGGCTTACTATGGCTACACCTTC. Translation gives CASSSRQGAYYGYTF.